The 7 T cell receptor beta chains below all came from one sample that was sequenced in a study of T-cell memory formation after mild COVID-19. Each CDR3 protein is one row after TCRdb ran MiXCR on the 5' RACE reads. This sample has about 470,000 distinct CDR3 sequences, with about 23% found just once. Input material: PBMCs or a T cell subset sorted from them (not recorded which). Source of these receptors: an adult woman who had mild COVID-19 (a few samples of this study predate the infection). Cell type and time point are not known.

The chain recombines TRBV4-2 with TRBJ2-3; D remains ambiguous. The V and J ends lost 0 bases and 2 bases respectively, with 15 bases between them. The germline CDR1 and CDR2 sequences are LGHNA and YNFKEQ. The CDR3 covers 17 residues. In DNA form, the CDR3 reads TGTGCCAGCAGCCAAGATCCGATAGCCAGCCCCACAGATACGCAGTATTTT. It codes for CASSQDPIASPTDTQYF.

The chain links TRBV12-3 or TRBV12-4 to TRBJ2-2; D might be TRBD1 (6 bases). The CDR3 runs to 16 residues. V gave up 5 bases and J gave up 0 bases, with 13 bases separating them. Written as DNA, the CDR3 is TGTGCCAGCAGTCCGTCCAGGACAGCGAACACCGGGGAGCTGTTTTTT. It is translated as CASSPSRTANTGELFF.

In DNA, the CDR3 is TGCAGTGCTAGTTTTGGCACTGAAGCTTTCTTT. Amino acid sequence: CSASFGTEAFF. V and J are TRBV20-1 and TRBJ1-1, with D hard to call. In germline, CDR1 is DFQATT, CDR2 SNEGSKA (reference sequence). The CDR3 has 11 residues. V lost 3 bases and J lost 4, with 6 bases in between.

This clonotype appeared many times. The chain employs TRBV7-6 and TRBJ2-1; the match to TRBD1 covers 8 bases. The germline CDR1 and CDR2 sequences are SGHVS and FNYEAQ. CDR3 length: 14 amino acids. After removal of 1 base from V and 8 bases from J, the junction contained 4 bases not matched to a gene. CDR3 nucleotide sequence: TGTGCCAGCAGCTTAGTTCCAGGGGGCGATGAGCAGTTCTTC. This codes for CASSLVPGGDEQFF. Based on the CDR3 plus reference TRBV7-6 and TRBJ2-1, the full variable domain is GAGVSQSPRYKVTKRGQDVALRCDPISGHVSLYWYRQALGQGPEFLTYFNYEAQQDKSGLPNDRFSAERPEGSISTLTIQRTEQRDSAMYRCASSLVPGGDEQFFGPGTRLTVL.

The sample holds a few counts of this clonotype. The chain has TRBV27 and TRBJ1-2; weak D call: TRBD1 (6 bases). Trimming cost V 3 bases and J 5 bases, with 10 bases left between them. CDR1 is MNHEY, CDR2 SMNVEV, per germline (reference sequence). CDR3 length: 13 residues. The CDR3 loop is CASSFRGRYGYTF. Written as DNA, the CDR3 is TGTGCCAGCAGTTTTCGGGGGCGGTATGGCTACACCTTC.

This clonotype was detected a few times. This chain connects TRBV9 to TRBJ1-6, with 9 bases lining up with TRBD1. J lost 7 bases, V lost 3 bases, and 8 bases had no gene match. This CDR3 comprises 16 residues. CDR1 SGDLS and CDR2 YYNGEE come from the germline V gene. The CDR3 region is CASSAPGTGPNSPLHF. CDR3 sequence (DNA): TGTGCCAGCAGCGCCCCCGGGACAGGGCCAAATTCACCCCTCCACTTT. Drawing the rest from reference TRBV9 and TRBJ1-6, the complete variable domain is DSGVTQTPKHLITATGQRVTLRCSPRSGDLSVYWYQQSLDQGLQFLIQYYNGEERAKGNILERFSAQQFPDLHSELNLSSLELGDSALYFCASSAPGTGPNSPLHFGNGTRLTVT.

The rearrangement links TRBV2 to TRBJ2-7; D might be TRBD1 or TRBD2, each matching 6 bases. Between the trimmed V and J ends, which lost 10 bases and 3 bases, there was a span of 13 bases. Germline CDR1 is SNHLY and CDR2 is FYNNEI. The CDR3 is made up of 12 amino acids. The CDR3: CATHGGRYEQYF. CDR3 sequence (DNA): TGTGCCACCCATGGGGGGCGCTACGAGCAGTACTTC.